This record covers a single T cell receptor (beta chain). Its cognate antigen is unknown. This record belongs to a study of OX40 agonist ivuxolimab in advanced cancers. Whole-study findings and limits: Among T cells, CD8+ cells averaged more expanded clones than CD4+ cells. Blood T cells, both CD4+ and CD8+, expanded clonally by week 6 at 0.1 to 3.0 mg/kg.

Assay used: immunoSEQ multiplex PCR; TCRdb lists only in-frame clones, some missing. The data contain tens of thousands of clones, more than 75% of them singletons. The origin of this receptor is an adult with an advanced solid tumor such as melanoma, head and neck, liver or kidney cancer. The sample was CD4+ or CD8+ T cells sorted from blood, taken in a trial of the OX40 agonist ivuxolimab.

CDR3 DNA sequence: TGCAGCGTTGGGACAGGGAGATATGGCTACACCTTC. This codes for CSVGTGRYGYTF. The chain links TRBV29-1 to TRBJ1-2, with 8 bases that match TRBD1. The CDR3 runs to 12 residues. The V gene end was trimmed by 4 bases and the J gene end by 5 bases; junction bases not matched to a gene: 3. Germline V gives CDR1 SQVTM, CDR2 ANQGSEA.